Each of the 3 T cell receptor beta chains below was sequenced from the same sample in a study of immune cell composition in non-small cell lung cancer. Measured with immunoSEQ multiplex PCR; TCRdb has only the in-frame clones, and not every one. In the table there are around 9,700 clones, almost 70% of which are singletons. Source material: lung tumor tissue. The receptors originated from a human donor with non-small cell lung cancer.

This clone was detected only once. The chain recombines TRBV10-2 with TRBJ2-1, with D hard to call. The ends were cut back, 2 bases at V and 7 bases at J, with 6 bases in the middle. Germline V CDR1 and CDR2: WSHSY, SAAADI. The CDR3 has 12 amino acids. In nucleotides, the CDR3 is TGCGCCAGCAGTGAGGAAGGAAATGAGCAGTTCTTC. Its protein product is CASSEEGNEQFF.

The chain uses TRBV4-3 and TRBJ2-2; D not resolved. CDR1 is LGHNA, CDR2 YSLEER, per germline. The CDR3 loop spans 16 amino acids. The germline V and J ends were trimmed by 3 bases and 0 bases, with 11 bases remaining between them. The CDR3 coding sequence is TGCGCCAGCAGCCACCTAAGCGAAGCGAACACCGGGGAGCTGTTTTTT. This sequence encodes CASSHLSEANTGELFF.

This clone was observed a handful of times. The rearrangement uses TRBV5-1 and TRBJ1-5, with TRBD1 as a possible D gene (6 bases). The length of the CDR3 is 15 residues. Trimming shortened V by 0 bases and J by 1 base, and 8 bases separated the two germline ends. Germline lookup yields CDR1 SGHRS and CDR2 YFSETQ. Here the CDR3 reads CASSLEGGSNQPQHF. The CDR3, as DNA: TGCGCCAGCAGCTTGGAAGGGGGGAGCAATCAGCCCCAGCATTTT.